A selection of T cell receptor beta chains follows, all from one sample in a study of PD-L1 blockade in urothelial cancer. Produced via immunoSEQ multiplex PCR; TCRdb's table is partial and in-frame only. The table records about 56,000 clones, around 83% of them present only once. The sample in question was PBMCs, obtained around atezolizumab (anti-PD-L1) treatment. All receptors come from a man aged 50-59 years with urothelial cancer. Each CDR3 is given without its conserved first and last residue. The order of the fields is V gene, J gene, D gene, CDR3 protein. D genes are given only for firm matches.

>TRBV5-4|TRBJ2-5|TRBD2
ASSLDPGTKTQY
>TRBV7-8|TRBJ1-1|.
ASSLFPGTNTEAF
>TRBV10-1|TRBJ2-7|TRBD2
ASSLAGGYEQY
>TRBV28|TRBJ1-5|.
ASSLWQGPGPQH
>TRBV5-1|TRBJ2-5|.
ASSVDTQETQY
>TRBV5-1|TRBJ2-2|TRBD1
ASSLNGQGNTGELF
>TRBV5-1|TRBJ2-5|.
ASSLVGEQETQY
>TRBV7-2|TRBJ1-4|TRBD1
ASSHGQGSQEKLF
>TRBV5-1|TRBJ2-1|TRBD1
ASSGDRENEQF
>TRBV5-1|TRBJ1-1|.
ASSLGTNTEAF
>TRBV5-1|TRBJ2-2|TRBD1
ASSLVPGQPTGELF
>TRBV20-1|TRBJ1-1|.
SAFRAEAF
>TRBV2|TRBJ2-1|TRBD2
AILERASGRSPEQF
>TRBV28|TRBJ1-6|TRBD1
ASGQGVRAPLH
>TRBV5-6|TRBJ2-2|.
ASSPASTGELF
>TRBV19|TRBJ2-3|TRBD2
ASSRALAGMLDTQY
>TRBV5-1|TRBJ2-5|TRBD2
ASSRGLAGGEETQY
>TRBV27|TRBJ2-3|.
ASGRFPGPTQY